This paragraph covers one T cell receptor beta chain sequence. Antigen unknown. This sample is drawn from a study of T cell responses to AZD1222 COVID-19 vaccine. Sequenced by immunoSEQ multiplex PCR; TCRdb stores in-frame clones only, minus some. The table shows approximately 160,000 clones, with about nine tenths occurring only once. Study-level findings and limits: The donor cohort was predominantly white British with a female majority, and clonal diversity may have been underestimated. Seropositivity was recorded at baseline in only a handful of AZD1222 recipients. Regions 160-218 and 743-854 held dominance among vaccine-associated CD4 TCRs, which spanned spike. Reportedly, nearly half of unique spike TCRs recognized epitopes outside B.1.351/B.1.1.7 mutations.

This CDR3 has 18 amino acids. V lost 0 bases to trimming and J lost 4 bases; unmatched junction nucleotides: 9. Per germline, CDR1 LGHDT and CDR2 YNNKEL (reference sequence). This receptor was obtained from an adult in good health. This sample comprised peripheral blood, obtained on day 0 of MenACWY control vaccination. The chain carries TRBV3-1 (or the pseudogene TRBV3-2) and TRBJ2-5; 12 bases match TRBD2. CDR3 in amino acids: CASSQDPTTSGGSETQYF. As DNA, the CDR3 is TGTGCCAGCAGCCAAGACCCTACGACTAGCGGGGGCTCAGAGACCCAGTACTTC.